Listed below are T cell receptor beta chains from one sample, sequenced in a study of T cell responses to AZD1222 COVID-19 vaccine. Generated by immunoSEQ multiplex PCR, the TCRdb table keeps only in-frame clones and is missing some. The table has 55,000 to 75,000 clones, 85% seen once. Sequenced material: peripheral blood, taken on day 0 of AZD1222 vaccination. The receptors were sampled from an adult in good health. Both conserved end residues are part of each CDR3. The D gene is left open where the match is weak. Clone size is not always given. Where it is, it says once, few, many or a class for expanded clones.

d_call,v_call,j_call,clone_size,cdr3_nt,cdr3_aa
TRBD2,TRBV12-3/TRBV12-4,TRBJ2-7,NA,TGTGCCAGCACCGGGGGGATCTCCTACGAGCAGTACTTC,CASTGGISYEQYF
NA,TRBV5-1,TRBJ1-2,NA,TGCGCCAGCAGCTTGGCGGGATCTAACTATGGCTACACCTTC,CASSLAGSNYGYTF
TRBD1,TRBV3-1/TRBV3-2,TRBJ1-2,NA,TGTGCCAGCAGTCGACAGGGGAACTATGGCTACACCTTC,CASSRQGNYGYTF
TRBD1,TRBV19,TRBJ2-7,NA,TGTGCCAGTAGTTCAAGGGGGGACAGGGGACCCTACGAGCAGTACTTC,CASSSRGDRGPYEQYF
NA,TRBV29-1,TRBJ1-2,NA,TGCAGCGTTGTAAGGGACATTCGTGGCTACACCTTC,CSVVRDIRGYTF
NA,TRBV19,TRBJ2-7,NA,TGTGCCAGTAGTATTGGGCTCGGGGAGCAGTACTTC,CASSIGLGEQYF
TRBD2,TRBV19,TRBJ2-1,NA,TGTGCCAGTAGTTCCCTAGCGGGGCAAAATGAGCAGTTCTTC,CASSSLAGQNEQFF
TRBD1,TRBV3-1/TRBV3-2,TRBJ1-4,NA,TGTGCCAGCAGCCGGGGGGACAGGGATGGAGAAAAACTGTTTTTT,CASSRGDRDGEKLFF
NA,TRBV20-1,TRBJ1-2,NA,TGCAGTGCTAGCCACGGGGGAACAACCTTC,CSASHGGTTF
NA,TRBV6-2/TRBV6-3,TRBJ1-1,NA,TGTGCCAGCAGTTATTCGGGGTATAGTGGTGAAGCTTTCTTT,CASSYSGYSGEAFF
TRBD2,TRBV10-2,TRBJ2-7,NA,TGCGCCAGCAGCGGGTCTAGCGGACTTTACGAGCAGTACTTC,CASSGSSGLYEQYF
NA,TRBV6-5,TRBJ2-3,NA,TGTGCCAGCAGTTATGACAGAGAAACAGATACGCAGTATTTT,CASSYDRETDTQYF
NA,TRBV11-2,TRBJ2-2,NA,TGTGCCAGCAGCTTAGTAGGCACCGGGGAGCTGTTTTTT,CASSLVGTGELFF
NA,TRBV2,TRBJ1-6,once,TGTGCCAGCCTTAGGGAAACGGGATATTCACCCCTCCACTTT,CASLRETGYSPLHF
NA,TRBV7-8,TRBJ2-7,NA,TGTGCCAGCAGCTTGGGACACGAAATCTCCTACGAGCAGTACTTC,CASSLGHEISYEQYF
NA,TRBV7-9,TRBJ1-5,NA,TGTGCCAGCAGCTTTTGGGGGGGCAATCAGCCCCAGCATTTT,CASSFWGGNQPQHF